The 28 T cell receptor beta chains reported below all come from one sample, sequenced in a study of cytomegalovirus exposure and HLA in healthy donors. PCR amplification relied on 60 Vbeta primers (plus 13 Jbeta primers). Only in-frame clones appear in the TCRdb table, and some are missing; sequencing was by immunoSEQ multiplex PCR. The repertoire includes 150,000 to 200,000 clones, more than 75% of them detected once, and approximately 1.4% sits in the top ten. Sequencing was carried out using PBMCs. The receptors were sampled from a middle-aged man in good health and CMV-seronegative.

For the CDR3, the DNA is TGCGCCAGCAGGTTTAATCTAGCGGCTACAGATACGCAGTATTTT. This encodes CASRFNLAATDTQYF. The chain is built from TRBV5-1 and TRBJ2-3; 7 positions agree with TRBD2. This CDR3 has 15 amino acids. The junction had 9 bases not matched to a gene; V was cut back by 5 bases and J by 3 bases. Germline values: CDR1 SGHRS, CDR2 YFSETQ.

This chain links TRBV9 with TRBJ2-4; maybe TRBD2 (6 bases). Trimming shortened V by 0 bases and J by 7 bases, and 11 bases separated the two germline ends. Per germline, CDR1 SGDLS and CDR2 YYNGEE. CDR3 length: 14 amino acids. The DNA of the CDR3 is TGTGCCAGCAGCGTAGGGGACTTCCCTAACATTCAGTACTTC. It codes for CASSVGDFPNIQYF.

In this sample, this clone turned up a few times. The chain combines TRBV9 with TRBJ1-2; possibly TRBD1 for D (6 bases). V lost 0 bases to trimming and J lost 2 bases, with 11 bases between them. Per germline, CDR1 SGDLS and CDR2 YYNGEE. This CDR3 contains 15 residues. CDR3 coding DNA: TGTGCCAGCAGCGTAGCCCCGGGGACAAACTATGGCTACACCTTC. Its translation is CASSVAPGTNYGYTF.

This sequence joins TRBV9 and TRBJ2-7; TRBD1 agrees at 9 bases. With V trimmed by 0 bases and J by 2 bases, 3 bases remained unmatched. From germline, CDR1 is SGDLS and CDR2 YYNGEE. This CDR3 contains 15 residues. The CDR3 DNA is TGTGCCAGCAGCGTAGGACAGGGGGTCCCCTACGAGCAGTACTTC. Its translation: CASSVGQGVPYEQYF.

The V gene is TRBV27, the J gene TRBJ1-1; unclear D gene. Germline V CDR1 and CDR2: MNHEY, SMNVEV (reference sequence). V was cut by 8 bases and J by 2 bases, with 6 bases left in between. The CDR3 has 11 amino acids. CDR3 nucleotides: TGTGCCAGCGGCCGAAACACTGAAGCTTTCTTT. It yields the protein CASGRNTEAFF.

This chain joins TRBV6-5 and TRBJ2-7; D is possibly TRBD1 (5 bases). CDR1 and CDR2 (germline): MNHEY, SVGAGI. V lost 4 bases and J lost 2, with 9 bases in between. The CDR3 has 13 amino acids. CDR3 nucleotides: TGTGCCAGCAGTTCGACAGTCCCCTACGAGCAGTACTTC. It is translated as CASSSTVPYEQYF.

This chain links TRBV9 with TRBJ1-1; 8 positions agree with TRBD1. The CDR3 length is 15 residues. V lost 3 bases, J lost 0 bases, and 4 bases stayed unmatched. Germline loops: CDR1 SGDLS, CDR2 YYNGEE. The CDR3 is CASSAGQGLNTEAFF. The CDR3 DNA reads as TGTGCCAGCAGCGCAGGACAGGGATTGAACACTGAAGCTTTCTTT.

This sequence joins TRBV28 and TRBJ2-3; 8 bases fit TRBD2. CDR3 length: 16 amino acids. Germline lookup yields CDR1 MDHEN and CDR2 SYDVKM. The V and J ends lost 4 bases and 8 bases, in that order; junction bases with no gene match: 14. CDR3 coding DNA: TGTGCCAGCAGTTGGGAAGCGGGGGTGGTGGGGGGTACGCAGTATTTT. Its protein product is CASSWEAGVVGGTQYF.

About this clone: Germline is not matched at one junction end, which may reflect a read error. This chain connects TRBV7-9 to TRBJ2-5; 7 bases map to TRBD2. CDR1 SEHNR and CDR2 FQNEAQ come from the germline V gene (reference sequence). CDR3 length equals 16 residues. The CDR3 DNA is TGTTCCAGCAGCCTCATACAAGCGGGGTACCAAGAGACCCAGTACTTC. Translating it yields CSSSLIQAGYQETQYF.

This sequence joins TRBV29-1 and TRBJ2-2, with 7 bases matching TRBD2. Looked up from germline, CDR1 is SQVTM and CDR2 is ANQGSEA. The V segment lost 5 bases and the J segment 8 bases; nucleotides outside the gene matches: 11. The CDR3 sequence is 14 residues long. For the CDR3, the DNA is TGCAGCGTTCCGGTTGGACTAGTTTCGGGGGAGCTGTTTTTT. Translated, it gives CSVPVGLVSGELFF.

V usage is TRBV18 and J usage is TRBJ1-3; 8 positions match TRBD1. V shed 4 bases, J shed 2 bases, and the junction held 13 bases outside the gene matches. This CDR3 has 18 amino acids. Germline V gives CDR1 KGHSH, CDR2 LQKENI. CDR3 sequence reads: CASSLVTRNRGTGNTIYF. In DNA, the CDR3 is TGTGCCAGCTCACTCGTCACAAGGAACAGGGGGACTGGAAACACCATATATTTT.

The rearrangement uses TRBV9 and TRBJ2-6; D not resolved. Per germline, CDR1 SGDLS and CDR2 YYNGEE. The CDR3 spans 14 residues. V was trimmed by 2 bases and J by 0 bases, leaving 3 bases between them. The CDR3 protein is CASSVNSGANVLTF. CDR3 nucleotide sequence: TGTGCCAGCAGCGTCAACTCTGGGGCCAACGTCCTGACTTTC.

The chain combines TRBV29-1 with TRBJ2-3, with TRBD2 matching over 9 bases. Germline V CDR1 and CDR2: SQVTM, ANQGSEA. V dropped 4 bases and J dropped 1; count of bases not matched to a gene: 0. The CDR3 totals 13 residues. CDR3 protein: CSVGLAGTDTQYF. As DNA, the CDR3 is TGCAGCGTTGGACTAGCGGGCACAGATACGCAGTATTTT.

The genes are TRBV14 and TRBJ1-1; D might be TRBD1 (6 bases). Germline lookup yields CDR1 SGHDN and CDR2 FVKESK. Between the trimmed V and J ends, which lost 4 bases and 0 bases, there was a span of 15 bases. The CDR3 loop spans 16 amino acids. CDR3 residues: CASSPRGYRMNTEAFF. As DNA, the CDR3 is TGTGCCAGCAGCCCCAGGGGCTACAGGATGAACACTGAAGCTTTCTTT.

This chain uses TRBV7-9 with TRBJ2-1, with 12 bases fitting TRBD2. The germline gives CDR1 SEHNR, CDR2 FQNEAQ (reference sequence). This CDR3 spans 13 amino acids. The V and J ends lost 5 bases and 10 bases, in that order; junction bases with no gene match: 3. The CDR3 sequence: CASSLGTSGEQFF. CDR3 coding DNA: TGTGCCAGCAGCCTGGGGACTAGCGGGGAGCAGTTCTTC.

The rearrangement uses TRBV18 and TRBJ2-5; weak D call: TRBD2 (5 bases). In germline, CDR1 is KGHSH, CDR2 LQKENI. CDR3 length: 13 amino acids. Between the trimmed V and J ends, which lost 5 bases and 5 bases, there was a span of 12 bases. The CDR3 sequence: CASSSGSGETQYF. CDR3 DNA: TGTGCCAGCTCATCGGGGTCCGGGGAGACCCAGTACTTC. The entire variable domain, with the rest obtained from reference TRBV18 and TRBJ2-5, is as follows: NAGVMQNPRHLVRRRGQEARLRCSPMKGHSHVYWYRQLPEEGLKFMVYLQKENIIDESGMPKERFSAEFPKEGPSILRIQQVVRGDSAAYFCASSSGSGETQYFGPGTRLLVL.

V and J are TRBV2 and TRBJ2-5; 7 bases map to TRBD2. The CDR3 runs to 14 residues. V lost 7 bases to trimming and J lost 5 bases; unmatched junction nucleotides: 10. The germline V gene has CDR1 SNHLY and CDR2 FYNNEI. CDR3 bases: TGTGCCAGCACTTCAGCGGGGTTTCTGGAGACCCAGTACTTC. Translating it yields CASTSAGFLETQYF. Full variable domain (missing parts from reference TRBV2 and TRBJ2-5): EPEVTQTPSHQVTQMGQEVILRCVPISNHLYFYWYRQILGQKVEFLVSFYNNEISEKSEIFDDQFSVERPDGSNFTLKIRSTKLEDSAMYFCASTSAGFLETQYFGPGTRLLVL.

This clone has only one observation. The genes are TRBV4-1 and TRBJ1-1; D is ambiguous. The V gene's germline CDR1 is MGHRA and CDR2 YSYEKL. The CDR3 is 12 residues long. V lost 8 bases, J lost 1 base, and 8 bases lay in between. The CDR3 sequence: CASLGTNTEAFF. The CDR3 DNA sequence: TGCGCCAGCCTAGGCACGAACACTGAAGCTTTCTTT.

The rearrangement uses TRBV19 and TRBJ2-7, with D possibly TRBD2 on 5 matching bases. This CDR3 contains 14 residues. The germline V and J ends were trimmed by 7 bases and 7 bases, with 20 bases remaining between them. Germline CDR1 reads LNHDA; CDR2 reads SQIVND (reference sequence). In DNA form, the CDR3 reads TGTGCCAGTACCGAGGGTAGATTCGAGGGTGAGCAGTACTTC. Protein product: CASTEGRFEGEQYF.

This clone has a single count. This sequence joins TRBV11-2 and TRBJ2-2, with a weak D call TRBD1 (5 bases). The CDR3 has 16 residues. Deletions cut 1 base from V and 2 bases from J, with 11 bases between. Germline V gives CDR1 SGHAT, CDR2 FQNNGV. The CDR3 is CASSLGPGPNTGELFF. CDR3 nucleotide sequence: TGTGCCAGCAGCTTAGGCCCAGGGCCCAACACCGGGGAGCTGTTTTTT.

This clone appeared a single time. V and J are TRBV2 and TRBJ1-3; 7 bases map to TRBD1. The CDR3 is made up of 15 amino acids. Trimming at V came to 4 bases and at J to 4 bases, leaving 7 bases not matched to a gene. Germline assignment: CDR1 SNHLY and CDR2 FYNNEI. The CDR3 sequence is CASSGYRDSGNTIYF. In DNA, the CDR3 is TGTGCCAGCAGTGGGTACAGGGACAGCGGAAACACCATATATTTT.

The chain carries TRBV9 and TRBJ2-3; 8 nucleotides align to TRBD2. The CDR3 spans 17 residues. Germline V gene sequence: CDR1 SGDLS, CDR2 YYNGEE. Unmatched junction bases numbered 9, after V lost 0 bases and J lost 3 bases. CDR3 DNA: TGTGCCAGCAGCGTAGACCCAGCGGGAGTGGGGACAGATACGCAGTATTTT. Its translation: CASSVDPAGVGTDTQYF.

Only a few counts were recorded for this clone. The V call is TRBV15, the J call TRBJ1-4; D call uncertain. The CDR3 extends over 15 amino acids. CDR1 and CDR2 (germline): LNHNV, YYDKDF (reference sequence). Trimming cost V 1 base and J 5 bases, with 11 bases left between them. CDR3 in amino acids: CATSRGSGENEKLFF. The CDR3 DNA reads as TGTGCCACCAGCAGAGGGTCGGGAGAGAATGAAAAACTGTTTTTT.

The rearrangement uses TRBV7-2 and TRBJ2-7; the match to TRBD1 covers 7 bases. The CDR3 consists of 16 residues. Germline V CDR1 and CDR2: SGHTA, FQGNSA. Trimming removed 2 bases from V and 2 bases from J; junction bases left unmatched: 9. The CDR3 bases are TGTGCCAGCAGCTTAATGGGAAAGGGGGCGCCCTACGAGCAGTACTTC. Protein product: CASSLMGKGAPYEQYF. Combining the CDR3 with reference TRBV7-2 and TRBJ2-7 gives the whole variable domain GAGVSQSPSNKVTEKGKDVELRCDPISGHTALYWYRQSLGQGLEFLIYFQGNSAPDKSGLPSDRFSAERTGGSVSTLTIQRTQQEDSAVYLCASSLMGKGAPYEQYFGPGTRLTVT.

A few counts support this clone. The chain couples TRBV5-1 to TRBJ1-1; 9 nucleotides line up with TRBD1. The germline gives CDR1 SGHRS, CDR2 YFSETQ. There are 14 residues in the CDR3. J gave up 5 bases and V 1 base, and 3 bases lay outside the gene matches. The CDR3 protein is CASSLTGGTTEAFF. CDR3 bases: TGCGCCAGCAGCTTGACAGGGGGCACTACTGAAGCTTTCTTT.

This clone was counted a few times. The gene calls are TRBV28 and TRBJ1-6; D is possibly TRBD1 (5 bases). The CDR3 covers 16 residues. In germline, CDR1 is MDHEN, CDR2 SYDVKM. V lost 5 bases to trimming and J lost 10 bases, with 21 bases between them. CDR3 amino acids: CASSPPRGGSGSPLHF. CDR3 bases: TGTGCCAGCAGTCCCCCCCGGGGGGGTAGCGGCTCACCCCTCCACTTT.

This clone was recorded once. The chain is built from TRBV7-3 and TRBJ2-3; D perhaps matches TRBD2 (5 bases). Germline V gene lookup returns CDR1 SGHTA and CDR2 FQGTGA. V dropped 5 bases and J dropped 3 bases, with 12 bases sitting between them. This CDR3 spans 14 amino acids. The DNA of the CDR3 is TGTGCCAGCAGCCCACTTTCGGGGACAGATACGCAGTATTTT. Residues: CASSPLSGTDTQYF.

The gene calls are TRBV6-5 and TRBJ2-5; D ambiguous. The length of the CDR3 is 13 residues. The ends were cut back, 4 bases at V and 5 bases at J, with 11 bases in the middle. Germline V gene lookup returns CDR1 MNHEY and CDR2 SVGAGI. DNA of the CDR3: TGTGCCAGCAGTTTGACTGTCCGGGAGACCCAGTACTTC. It encodes CASSLTVRETQYF.